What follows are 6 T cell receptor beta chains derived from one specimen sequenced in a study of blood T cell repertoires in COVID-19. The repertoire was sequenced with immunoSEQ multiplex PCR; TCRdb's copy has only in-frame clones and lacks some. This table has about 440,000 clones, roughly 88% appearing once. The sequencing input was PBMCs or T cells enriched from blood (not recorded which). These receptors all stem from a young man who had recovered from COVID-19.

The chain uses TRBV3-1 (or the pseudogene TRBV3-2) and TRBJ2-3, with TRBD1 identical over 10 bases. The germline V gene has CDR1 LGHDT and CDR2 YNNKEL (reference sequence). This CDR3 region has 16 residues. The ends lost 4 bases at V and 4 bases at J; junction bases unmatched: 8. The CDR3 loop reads CASSRSRQGAADTQYF. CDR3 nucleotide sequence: TGTGCCAGCAGCCGGAGCAGACAGGGGGCAGCAGATACGCAGTATTTT.

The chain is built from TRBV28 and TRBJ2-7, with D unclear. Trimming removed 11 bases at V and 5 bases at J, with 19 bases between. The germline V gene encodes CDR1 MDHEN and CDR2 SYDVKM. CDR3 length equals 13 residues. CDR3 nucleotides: TGTGCCGCAATCGGCTCTACCCAGGACGAGCAGTACTTC. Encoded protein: CAAIGSTQDEQYF.

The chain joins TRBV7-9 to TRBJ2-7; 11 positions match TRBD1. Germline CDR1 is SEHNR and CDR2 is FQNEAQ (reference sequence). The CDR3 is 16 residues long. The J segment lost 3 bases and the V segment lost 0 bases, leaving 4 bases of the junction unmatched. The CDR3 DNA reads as TGTGCCAGCAGCTTAGCCCCCGGGACAGGGGGCTACGAGCAGTACTTC. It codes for CASSLAPGTGGYEQYF.

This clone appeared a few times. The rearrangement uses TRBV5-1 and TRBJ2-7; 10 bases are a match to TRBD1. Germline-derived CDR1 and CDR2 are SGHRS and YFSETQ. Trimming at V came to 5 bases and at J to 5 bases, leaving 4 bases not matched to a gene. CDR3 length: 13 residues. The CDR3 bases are TGCGCCAGCAGGGGACAGGGGTTGGACGAGCAGTACTTC. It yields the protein CASRGQGLDEQYF.

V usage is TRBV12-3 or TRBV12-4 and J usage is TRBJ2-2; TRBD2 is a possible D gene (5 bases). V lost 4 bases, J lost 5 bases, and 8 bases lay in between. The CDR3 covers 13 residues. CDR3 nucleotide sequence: TGTGCCAGCAGTTCCCGAGGGACCGGGGAGCTGTTTTTT. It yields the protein CASSSRGTGELFF.

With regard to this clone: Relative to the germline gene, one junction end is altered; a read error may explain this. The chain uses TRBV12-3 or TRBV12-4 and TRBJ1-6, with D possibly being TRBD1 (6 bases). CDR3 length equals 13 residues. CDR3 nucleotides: TGTGCCAGCAGACAGGGTTATAGTTCACCCCTCCACTTT. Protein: CASRQGYSSPLHF.